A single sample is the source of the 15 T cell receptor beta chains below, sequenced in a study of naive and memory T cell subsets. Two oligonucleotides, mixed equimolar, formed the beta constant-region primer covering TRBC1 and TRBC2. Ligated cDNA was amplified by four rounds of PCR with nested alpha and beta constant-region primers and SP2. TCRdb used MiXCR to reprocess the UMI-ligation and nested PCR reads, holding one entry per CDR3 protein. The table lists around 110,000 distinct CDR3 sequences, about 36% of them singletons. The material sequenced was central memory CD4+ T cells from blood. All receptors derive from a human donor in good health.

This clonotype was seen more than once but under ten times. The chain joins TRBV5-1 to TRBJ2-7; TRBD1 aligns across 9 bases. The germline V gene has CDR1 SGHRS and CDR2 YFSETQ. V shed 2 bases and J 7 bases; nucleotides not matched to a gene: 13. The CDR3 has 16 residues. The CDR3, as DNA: TGCGCCAGCAGCTTAAACAGGGGGCGCGTATCAACTGAGCAGTACTTC. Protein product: CASSLNRGRVSTEQYF.

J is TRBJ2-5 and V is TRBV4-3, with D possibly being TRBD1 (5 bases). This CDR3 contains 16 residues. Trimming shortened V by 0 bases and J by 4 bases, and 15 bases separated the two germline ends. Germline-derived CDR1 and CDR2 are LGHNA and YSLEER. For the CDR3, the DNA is TGCGCCAGCAGCCAAGACCTGCCGGGTCAGGGAGAGACCCAGTACTTC. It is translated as CASSQDLPGQGETQYF.

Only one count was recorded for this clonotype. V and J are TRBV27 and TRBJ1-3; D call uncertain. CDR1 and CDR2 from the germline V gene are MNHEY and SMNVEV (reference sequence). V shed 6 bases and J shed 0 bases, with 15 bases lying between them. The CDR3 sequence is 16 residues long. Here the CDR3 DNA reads TGTGCCAGCAGCTCTCTCCCTGGGCTCTCTGGAAACACCATATATTTT. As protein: CASSSLPGLSGNTIYF.

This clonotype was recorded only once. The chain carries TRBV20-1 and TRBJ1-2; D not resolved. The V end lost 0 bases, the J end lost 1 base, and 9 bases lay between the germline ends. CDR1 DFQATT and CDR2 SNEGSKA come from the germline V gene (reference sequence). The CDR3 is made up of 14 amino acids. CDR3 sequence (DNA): TGCAGTGCTAGAGATAGGGCCAGTAACTATGGCTACACCTTC. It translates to CSARDRASNYGYTF.

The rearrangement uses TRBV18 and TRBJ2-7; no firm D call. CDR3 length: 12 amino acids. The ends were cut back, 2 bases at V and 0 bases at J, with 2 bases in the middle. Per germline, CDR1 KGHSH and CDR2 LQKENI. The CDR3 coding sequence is TGTGCCAGCTCACCAAGCTCCTACGAGCAGTACTTC. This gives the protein CASSPSSYEQYF.

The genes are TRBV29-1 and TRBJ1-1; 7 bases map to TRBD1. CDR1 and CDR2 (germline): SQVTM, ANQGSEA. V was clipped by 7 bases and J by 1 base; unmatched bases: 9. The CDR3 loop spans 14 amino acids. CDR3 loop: CSATPGQRNTEAFF. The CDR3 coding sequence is TGCAGCGCAACCCCGGGACAGAGGAACACTGAAGCTTTCTTT. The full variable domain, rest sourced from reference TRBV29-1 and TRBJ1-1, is SAVISQKPSRDICQRGTSLTIQCQVDSQVTMMFWYRQQPGQSLTLIATANQGSEATYESGFVIDKFPISRPNLTFSTLTVSNMSPEDSSIYLCSATPGQRNTEAFFGQGTRLTVV.

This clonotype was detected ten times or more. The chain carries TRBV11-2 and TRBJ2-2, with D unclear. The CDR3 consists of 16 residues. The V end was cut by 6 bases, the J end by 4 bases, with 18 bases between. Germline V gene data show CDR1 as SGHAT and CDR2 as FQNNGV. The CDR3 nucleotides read TGTGCCAGCAGTAGGGATCGACCCCAGAGCACCGGGGAGCTGTTTTTT. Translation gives CASSRDRPQSTGELFF. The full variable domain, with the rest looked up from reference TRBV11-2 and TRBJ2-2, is EAGVAQSPRYKIIEKRQSVAFWCNPISGHATLYWYQQILGQGPKLLIQFQNNGVVDDSQLPKDRFSAERLKGVDSTLKIQPAKLEDSAVYLCASSRDRPQSTGELFFGEGSRLTVL.

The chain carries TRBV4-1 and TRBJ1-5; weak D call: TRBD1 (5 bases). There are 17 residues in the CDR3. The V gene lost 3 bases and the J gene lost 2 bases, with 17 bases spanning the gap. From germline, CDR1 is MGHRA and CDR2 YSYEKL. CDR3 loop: CASSHPGRGVGNQPQHF. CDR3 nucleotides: TGCGCCAGCAGCCACCCCGGGCGAGGGGTCGGCAATCAGCCCCAGCATTTT.

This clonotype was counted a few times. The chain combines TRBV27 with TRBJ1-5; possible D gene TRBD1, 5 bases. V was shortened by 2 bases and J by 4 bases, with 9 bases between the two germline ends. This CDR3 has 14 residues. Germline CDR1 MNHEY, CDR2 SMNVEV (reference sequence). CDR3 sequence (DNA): TGTGCCAGCAGTTTACGGGGGTCGAATCAGCCCCAGCATTTT. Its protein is CASSLRGSNQPQHF.

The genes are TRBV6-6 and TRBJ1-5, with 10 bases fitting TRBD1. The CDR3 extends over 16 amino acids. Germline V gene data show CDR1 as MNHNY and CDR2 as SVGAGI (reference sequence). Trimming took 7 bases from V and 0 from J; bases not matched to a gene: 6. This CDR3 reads CASIPGQGRSNQPQHF. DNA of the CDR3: TGTGCCAGCATCCCGGGACAGGGGCGTAGCAATCAGCCCCAGCATTTT.

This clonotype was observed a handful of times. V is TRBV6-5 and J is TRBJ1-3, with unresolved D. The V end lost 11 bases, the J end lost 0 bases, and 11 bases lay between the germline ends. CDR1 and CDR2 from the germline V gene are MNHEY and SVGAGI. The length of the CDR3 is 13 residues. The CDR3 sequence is CASSSGSGNTIYF. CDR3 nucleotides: TGTGCCTCGAGTTCAGGCTCTGGAAACACCATATATTTT.

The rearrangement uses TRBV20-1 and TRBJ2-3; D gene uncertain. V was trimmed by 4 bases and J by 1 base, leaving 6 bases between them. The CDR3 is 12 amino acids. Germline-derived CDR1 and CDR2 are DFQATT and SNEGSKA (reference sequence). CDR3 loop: CSAIAGTDTQYF. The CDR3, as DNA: TGCAGTGCTATTGCGGGCACAGATACGCAGTATTTT.

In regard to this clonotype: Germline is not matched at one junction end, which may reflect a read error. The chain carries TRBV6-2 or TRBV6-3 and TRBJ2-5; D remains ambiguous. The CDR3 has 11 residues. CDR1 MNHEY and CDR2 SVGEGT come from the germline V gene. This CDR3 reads CASSYKGSANF. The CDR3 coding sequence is TGTGCCAGCAGTTACAAGGGTTCTGCTAACTTC.

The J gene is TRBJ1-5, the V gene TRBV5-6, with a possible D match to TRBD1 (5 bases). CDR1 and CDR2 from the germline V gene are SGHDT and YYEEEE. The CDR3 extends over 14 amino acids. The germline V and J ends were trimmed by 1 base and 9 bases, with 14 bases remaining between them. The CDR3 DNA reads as TGTGCCAGCAGCTTGCGGGCAGGGAGAAGGCCCCAGCATTTT. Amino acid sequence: CASSLRAGRRPQHF. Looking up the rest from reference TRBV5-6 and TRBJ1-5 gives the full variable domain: DAGVTQSPTHLIKTRGQQVTLRCSPKSGHDTVSWYQQALGQGPQFIFQYYEEEERQRGNFPDRFSGHQFPNYSSELNVNALLLGDSALYLCASSLRAGRRPQHFGDGTRLSIL.

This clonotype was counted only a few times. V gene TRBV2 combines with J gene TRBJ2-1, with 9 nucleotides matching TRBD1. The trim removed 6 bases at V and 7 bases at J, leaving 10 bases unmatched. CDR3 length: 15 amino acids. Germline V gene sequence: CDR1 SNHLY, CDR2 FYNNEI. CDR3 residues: CASSSGQGFSNEQFF. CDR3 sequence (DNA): TGTGCCAGCAGCTCTGGACAGGGGTTTAGTAATGAGCAGTTCTTC. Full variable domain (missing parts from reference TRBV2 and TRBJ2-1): EPEVTQTPSHQVTQMGQEVILRCVPISNHLYFYWYRQILGQKVEFLVSFYNNEISEKSEIFDDQFSVERPDGSNFTLKIRSTKLEDSAMYFCASSSGQGFSNEQFFGPGTRLTVL.